This T cell receptor beta chain is drawn from a study of OX40 agonist ivuxolimab in advanced cancers. Study at large: Dose-escalation cases comprised hepatocellular carcinoma, melanoma, renal cell or head and neck cancer.

Turning to this clone: Its specificity is not known.

Autoimmune disease history or systemic immunosuppression disqualified patients. V was clipped by 6 bases and J by 6 bases; unmatched bases: 11. This CDR3 is built from 16 residues. The germline gives CDR1 MDHEN, CDR2 SYDVKM. General study results and limits: Within 6 weeks, CD4+ and CD8+ blood T cells expanded clonally at 0.1 to 3.0 mg/kg.

The assay was immunoSEQ multiplex PCR, and TCRdb's table has in-frame clones only and misses some. The profile shows approximately 72,000 clones, around 88% of them singletons. The sequences come from CD4+ or CD8+ T cells sorted from blood, collected in a trial of the OX40 agonist ivuxolimab. V is TRBV28 and J is TRBJ1-5; 10 bases agree with TRBD1. The TCR was taken from an adult with an advanced solid tumor such as melanoma, head and neck, liver or kidney cancer. CDR3: CASSSVGTGVFQPQHF. CDR3 DNA: TGTGCCAGCAGCTCAGTTGGGACAGGGGTTTTTCAGCCCCAGCATTTT.